This entry lists 30 T cell receptor beta chains sequenced from one sample in a study of blood T cells in healthy people across ages. Through a sample-barcoded 5' primer and a J-beta primer mix, a second PCR was run for roughly 6 to 12 cycles. TCRdb ran MiXCR on the 5' RACE reads and lists one entry per CDR3 protein. The sample carries 850,000 to 950,000 distinct CDR3 sequences, about 28% recorded once. The sequencing input was blood. The receptor set was obtained from an elderly woman in good health.

The chain carries TRBV19 and TRBJ2-5, with D maybe TRBD2 (6 bases). The ends were cut back, 4 bases at V and 6 bases at J, with 21 bases in the middle. CDR3 length equals 16 residues. Germline lookup yields CDR1 LNHDA and CDR2 SQIVND (reference sequence). In nucleotides, the CDR3 is TGTGCCAGTAGTACAGCCGGGACTCCCTCAAAAAAGACCCAGTACTTC. Translated: CASSTAGTPSKKTQYF.

There are many counts of this clonotype. V is TRBV6-4 and J is TRBJ2-5; TRBD2 aligns across 8 bases. V was pared by 0 bases and J by 2 bases, with 2 bases of the junction left unmatched. CDR3 length equals 15 residues. Looked up from germline, CDR1 is MRHNA and CDR2 is SNTAGT. CDR3 sequence reads: CASSDSASGQETQYF. DNA of the CDR3: TGTGCCAGCAGTGACTCGGCTAGCGGGCAAGAGACCCAGTACTTC.

Turning to this clonotype: This may arise from a read error, as a much more abundant clone is one base away. As DNA, the CDR3 is TGTGCCAGCAGTACCTCCCGCTACGAGCAGTACTTC. Translation gives CASSTSRYEQYF. The J gene is TRBJ2-7, the V gene TRBV12-3 or TRBV12-4; D gene ambiguous. Trimming pared 5 bases from V and 3 bases from J, leaving 8 bases between. This CDR3 has 12 amino acids.

The CDR3 protein is CASSQGQAANTGELFF. The CDR3 bases are TGCGCCAGCAGCCAAGGGCAGGCTGCGAACACCGGGGAGCTGTTTTTT. The genes are TRBV4-3 and TRBJ2-2; D is unclear. CDR3 length: 16 amino acids. Trimming pared 1 base from V and 0 bases from J, leaving 9 bases between. The germline V gene has CDR1 LGHNA and CDR2 YSLEER.

Remarks on this clonotype: It may be a read error: a sequence one base away is much more abundant. The chain combines TRBV12-3 or TRBV12-4 with TRBJ1-6; 7 bases line up with TRBD1. The CDR3 is made up of 14 amino acids. This chain's CDR3 is CGSSRQGGNSPLHF. Here the CDR3 DNA reads TGTGGCAGCAGCCGACAGGGTGGGAATTCACCCCTCCACTTT.

This clonotype was picked up many times. This chain joins TRBV20-1 and TRBJ1-2; 7 bases are a match to TRBD1. The germline CDR1 and CDR2 sequences are DFQATT and SNEGSKA (reference sequence). V gave up 3 bases and J gave up 3 bases; unmatched junction bases: 7. The CDR3 runs to 14 residues. Here the CDR3 DNA reads TGCAGTGCTAGTCCACAGGGGAGAGACTATGGCTACACCTTC. It yields the protein CSASPQGRDYGYTF.

V and J are TRBV7-8 and TRBJ1-6; D might be TRBD1 (5 bases). The CDR3 length is 18 residues. The V end lost 5 bases, the J end lost 0 bases, and 17 bases lay between the germline ends. Germline CDR1 is SGHVS and CDR2 is FQNEAQ. The CDR3 loop reads CASSTSTAESSYNSPLHF. CDR3 in DNA: TGTGCCAGCAGCACTTCGACAGCTGAGAGCTCCTATAATTCACCCCTCCACTTT.

The chain is built from TRBV20-1 and TRBJ1-6; tentatively, D is TRBD1 (5 bases). V gave up 6 bases and J gave up 7 bases, with 19 bases separating them. Germline V gene lookup returns CDR1 DFQATT and CDR2 SNEGSKA (reference sequence). CDR3 length: 15 residues. This chain's CDR3 is CSAPARGVRNSPLHF. The CDR3 DNA reads as TGCAGTGCCCCGGCGCGGGGGGTTCGAAATTCACCCCTCCACTTT.

The DNA of the CDR3 is TGTGCCAGCGGGACGGGACGCCCAACCTCTGGGGCCAACGTCCTGACTTTC. This codes for CASGTGRPTSGANVLTF. The rearrangement joins TRBV7-9 to TRBJ2-6; D might be TRBD1 or TRBD2, each matching 5 bases. The CDR3 covers 17 residues. Germline loops: CDR1 SEHNR, CDR2 FQNEAQ (reference sequence). Trimming cost V 8 bases and J 0 bases, with 17 bases left between them.

A remark on this clonotype: Relative to the germline gene, one junction end is altered; a read error may explain this. This chain uses TRBV12-3 or TRBV12-4 with TRBJ2-3, with a weak D call TRBD2 (8 bases). The CDR3 contains 15 residues. In DNA form, the CDR3 reads TGTACCAGCAGTTTAGCGGGACAGAGCGCAGATACGCAGTATTTT. This translates into CTSSLAGQSADTQYF.

This clonotype came up a few times. The rearrangement links TRBV2 to TRBJ1-2; TRBD1 agrees at 10 bases. Germline CDR1 is SNHLY and CDR2 is FYNNEI. Trimming cost V 6 bases and J 10 bases; bases outside gene matches: 5. There are 12 residues in the CDR3. CDR3 nucleotides: TGTGCCAGCAGGACCGGGACAGGGGACTACACCTTC. Translated, it gives CASRTGTGDYTF.

This clonotype turned up a few times. The J gene is TRBJ1-5, the V gene TRBV6-6; D might be TRBD1 (5 bases). There are 16 residues in the CDR3. CDR1 is MNHNY, CDR2 SVGAGI, per germline (reference sequence). With 0 bases removed from V and 0 bases from J, the gap between germline ends came to 9 bases. Written as DNA, the CDR3 is TGTGCCAGCAGTTACTCGCGGGGCGATAGCAATCAGCCCCAGCATTTT. It is translated as CASSYSRGDSNQPQHF.

This clonotype was detected ten times or more. The V gene is TRBV3-1, the J gene TRBJ2-6, with a weak D call TRBD1 (5 bases). The ends were cut back, 0 bases at V and 4 bases at J, with 16 bases in the middle. Per germline, CDR1 LGHDT and CDR2 YNNKEL (reference sequence). The CDR3 has 18 amino acids. The CDR3 region is CASSQESGRVRGANVLTF. The DNA for the CDR3 is TGTGCCAGCAGCCAAGAGTCGGGCAGGGTGAGGGGGGCCAACGTCCTGACTTTC.

In this sample, this clonotype turned up many times. The rearrangement links TRBV7-2 to TRBJ2-4; D is uncertain. The CDR3 consists of 14 residues. Germline V gives CDR1 SGHTA, CDR2 FQGNSA. Trimming removed 0 bases from V and 8 bases from J, with 11 bases in between. Here the CDR3 DNA reads TGTGCCAGCAGCTTAGCAGGGTTTAGGGACATTCAGTACTTC. It translates to CASSLAGFRDIQYF.

This clonotype was counted ten times or more. The chain recombines TRBV12-3 or TRBV12-4 with TRBJ2-5; D possibly corresponds to TRBD1 (6 bases). CDR3 length: 14 residues. V was shortened by 2 bases and J by 5 bases, with 12 bases between the two germline ends. The CDR3 sequence: CASSLTRGTETQYF. CDR3 nucleotides: TGTGCCAGCAGTTTAACCAGGGGCACGGAGACCCAGTACTTC.

The J gene is TRBJ1-1, the V gene TRBV3-1, with D uncertain. Trimming pared 1 base from V and 4 bases from J, leaving 13 bases between. The length of the CDR3 is 15 residues. Germline V CDR1 and CDR2: LGHDT, YNNKEL (reference sequence). CDR3 sequence reads: CASSQVSGIGTEAFF. The DNA of the CDR3 is TGTGCCAGCAGCCAAGTTTCGGGGATTGGCACTGAAGCTTTCTTT.

This clonotype has ten or more counts. This sequence joins TRBV6-2 or TRBV6-3 and TRBJ1-2; TRBD1 matches at 8 bases. V was clipped by 0 bases and J by 3 bases; unmatched bases: 3. Germline values: CDR1 MNHEY, CDR2 SVGEGT. This CDR3 spans 15 amino acids. CDR3 sequence reads: CASSYSRGLDYGYTF. As DNA, the CDR3 is TGTGCCAGCAGTTACTCCAGGGGGCTCGACTATGGCTACACCTTC.

With regard to this clonotype: A clone one base away is much larger, so this may be a read error. The V gene is TRBV7-2, the J gene TRBJ2-5; no firm D call. Germline CDR1 and CDR2: SGHTA and FQGNSA. The V gene lost 7 bases and the J gene lost 0 bases, with 6 bases spanning the gap. The CDR3 is 12 residues long. The CDR3 here is CASNHNQETQYF. CDR3 DNA: TGTGCCAGCAACCACAACCAAGAGACCCAGTACTTC.

Written as DNA, the CDR3 is TGTGCCTGGGAGGCGACAGGGTATACTGAAGCTTTCTTT. Its protein product is CAWEATGYTEAFF. This chain joins TRBV30 and TRBJ1-1, with 7 bases fitting TRBD1. Germline loops: CDR1 GTSNPN, CDR2 SVGIG (reference sequence). Trimming removed 5 bases from V and 5 bases from J; junction bases left unmatched: 8. This CDR3 contains 13 residues. Full variable domain (missing parts from reference TRBV30 and TRBJ1-1): SQTIHQWPATLVQPVGSPLSLECTVEGTSNPNLYWYRQAAGRGLQLLFYSVGIGQISSEVPQNLSASRPQDRQFILSSKKLLLSDSGFYLCAWEATGYTEAFFGQGTRLTVV.

As regards this clonotype: A much larger clonotype is one base distant, so this may be a read error. V and J are TRBV7-2 and TRBJ1-5, with D possibly TRBD1 on 5 matching bases. This CDR3 region has 15 residues. The germline CDR1 and CDR2 sequences are SGHTA and FQGNSA. Trimming pared 6 bases from V and 0 bases from J, leaving 12 bases between. The CDR3 region is CASSSGIDSNQPQHF. The CDR3 DNA follows: TGTGCCAGCAGTTCAGGGATCGATAGCAATCAGCCCCAGCATTTT.

Many counts were recorded for this clonotype. The genes are TRBV6-2 or TRBV6-3 and TRBJ2-5; TRBD2 matches 9 bases. Germline V gene data show CDR1 as MNHEY and CDR2 as SVGEGT. The CDR3 extends over 16 amino acids. The trim removed 6 bases at V and 5 bases at J, leaving 13 bases unmatched. CDR3 in amino acids: CASSAPGGGALETQYF. CDR3 DNA: TGTGCCAGCAGCGCCCCTGGCGGGGGGGCCCTGGAGACCCAGTACTTC.

This clonotype was recorded at least ten times. The CDR3 nucleotides read TGCAGTGCTAGCCCGACAATTGAAGAGACCCAGTACTTC. Encoded protein: CSASPTIEETQYF. The chain is built from TRBV20-1 and TRBJ2-5, with D unclear. The germline V gene encodes CDR1 DFQATT and CDR2 SNEGSKA (reference sequence). The germline V and J ends were trimmed by 3 bases and 3 bases, with 11 bases remaining between them. CDR3 size: 13 residues.

This clonotype was observed at least ten times. The CDR3 is CATSDGFNQPQHF. The CDR3 DNA reads TGTGCCACCTCCGATGGATTCAATCAGCCCCAGCATTTT. The genes are TRBV6-2 or TRBV6-3 and TRBJ1-5; D is unresolved. The CDR3 totals 13 residues. V lost 10 bases, J lost 3 bases, and 13 bases lay in between. From germline, CDR1 is MNHEY and CDR2 SVGEGT.

This clonotype was picked up many times. The chain couples TRBV20-1 to TRBJ2-7; D remains unclear. Trimming removed 6 bases from V and 3 bases from J, with 15 bases in between. The CDR3 covers 13 residues. Per the germline V gene, CDR1 is DFQATT and CDR2 is SNEGSKA (reference sequence). As DNA, the CDR3 is TGCAGTGCCAAAGCCTCGTTAGTCTACGAGCAGTACTTC. Translation: CSAKASLVYEQYF.

The chain is built from TRBV20-1 and TRBJ1-1; 9 nucleotides line up with TRBD1. The J segment lost 6 bases and the V segment lost 2 bases, leaving 10 bases of the junction unmatched. From germline, CDR1 is DFQATT and CDR2 SNEGSKA (reference sequence). CDR3 length: 15 residues. The CDR3 spells CSARLGRTGDAEAFF. CDR3 nucleotide sequence: TGCAGTGCTAGATTGGGGAGGACAGGGGACGCTGAAGCTTTCTTT.

This clonotype was counted many times. The chain couples TRBV20-1 to TRBJ2-3; 14 nucleotides line up with TRBD2. The CDR3 has 16 amino acids. The V segment lost 5 bases and the J segment 0 bases; nucleotides outside the gene matches: 4. Looked up from germline, CDR1 is DFQATT and CDR2 is SNEGSKA (reference sequence). CDR3 coding DNA: TGCAGTGCTCCCAGGACTAGCGGGGGGAGCACAGATACGCAGTATTTT. Translated, it gives CSAPRTSGGSTDTQYF.

The sample holds many counts of this clonotype. The gene calls are TRBV20-1 and TRBJ1-5, with D possibly being TRBD1 (6 bases). From germline, CDR1 is DFQATT and CDR2 SNEGSKA (reference sequence). The V end lost 5 bases, the J end lost 4 bases, and 21 bases lay between the germline ends. The CDR3 covers 16 residues. Written as DNA, the CDR3 is TGCAGTGCTTTCCAAAGGGGGGGTGGAGGAAATCAGCCCCAGCATTTT. As protein: CSAFQRGGGGNQPQHF.

The chain joins TRBV6-5 to TRBJ1-2; D might be TRBD1 (5 bases). The germline V gene encodes CDR1 MNHEY and CDR2 SVGAGI. The V and J ends lost 2 bases and 7 bases respectively, with 29 bases between them. The CDR3 extends over 19 amino acids. The CDR3 DNA sequence: TGTGCCAGCAGTTACCTAGGCCAGGGACCCTCATATGGGCTCCGTGGCTACACCTTC. It encodes CASSYLGQGPSYGLRGYTF.

This clonotype was seen ten or more times. The V call is TRBV7-2, the J call TRBJ1-4, with a possible D match to TRBD1 (6 bases). CDR3 size: 17 residues. Germline V gene data show CDR1 as SGHTA and CDR2 as FQGNSA. Deletions cut 1 base from V and 0 bases from J, with 12 bases between. CDR3 bases: TGTGCCAGCAGCTTAGGGGGACACCATGCAACTAATGAAAAACTGTTTTTT. It encodes CASSLGGHHATNEKLFF.

As concerns this clonotype: A much more abundant neighbour one base away suggests this may be a read error. This rearrangement joins TRBV14 to TRBJ2-6; 7 positions match TRBD1. Germline V CDR1 and CDR2: SGHDN, FVKESK. This CDR3 spans 20 amino acids. CDR3 loop: CASSQGIRTGISSGANVPTF. CDR3 nucleotides: TGTGCCAGCAGCCAAGGTATTAGGACAGGAATTTCTTCTGGGGCCAACGTCCCGACTTTC.